Here is one T cell receptor beta chain with its context. The antigen it binds to is not known. No much larger clonotype is one base removed from it; base qualities were not supplied. The CDR3 regions of human TCRbeta chains were subjected to immunosequencing. Regarding the original processing steps: Repertoire TCRs were checked for matches against a reference library of SARS-CoV-2-specific TCRs that had been generated using the MIRA antigen-specificity platform. Breadth was defined as the fraction of unique TCRs that were SARS-CoV-2-associated, and depth was defined as the fraction of total T cells that were SARS-CoV-2-associated. Using the MIRA data, each spike-specific TCR was assigned both to the spike region to which the TCR was reactive and to a CD4 or CD8 class. Log10-transformed breadth and depth values were compared by one-way ANOVA with Sidak's multiple comparisons tests. TCRdb re-hosts the immuneACCESS table, in-frame sequences only. Its copies lack some clones; in the studies checked, an unresolved V gene accounts for under half of them, and the cause for the rest is not known. V and J calls and clone size come straight from that table; D and trimming were deduced from the DNA. The sample has approximately 110,000 clones on record, 87% of them singletons. The top ten clonotypes cover about 10% of the sample.

This entry is derived from a study of T cell responses to AZD1222 COVID-19 vaccine (dated by TCRdb to about 2021). About the study as a whole: Because spike-specific TCR depth and breadth did not differ between the two schedules, AZD1222 recipients who got a second dose at roughly 4 weeks were pooled with those who got a second dose at roughly 12 weeks. TCR sequencing was performed for fewer than 250 trial participants, of whom 200 to 210 were given two doses of AZD1222 and around 26 were given two doses of MenACWY control vaccine. Enrollment into the trials was organized by age into subgroups of 18-55, 56-69 and 70-plus years, and those subgroups contained about 150, 27 and 61 TCR-sequenced participants, respectively. Beyond this particular receptor, the publication reports: Most participants were white British and females outnumbered males, and the authors suggested that clonal diversity may have been underestimated. Reportedly, almost half of the unique spike-specific TCRs recognized epitopes lying outside the regions that are mutated in the B.1.351 and B.1.1.7 variants. In the small 56-69-year group, the increase in depth fell short of significance, most likely because of low power. Only five or six AZD1222 recipients were SARS-CoV-2 seropositive at baseline, limiting conclusions about previously exposed vaccinees. Because no day 14 peak-response samples were available, repertoires were characterized only after the peak T cell response. The vaccine-associated CD4 TCRs covered the entire spike protein, and the dominant responses fell in regions 160-218 and 743-854. A significant rise in spike-specific TCR breadth and depth was observed after two AZD1222 doses relative to day 0 and relative to MenACWY recipients.

From a lookup of the germline V gene, CDR1 and CDR2 are SGHDN and FVKESK. The CDR3, cysteine through phenylalanine, is 13 amino acids long. CDR3 DNA is the only sequence kept; it has 39 bases, read in frame from the first base. V was cut back by 0 bases and J by 12 bases, leaving a gap of 12 bases between them. The time point label here, explained by the study, means: baseline before first vaccination. Vaccinee samples came from UK trials COV001 and COV002, including a single-blind randomized controlled phase 2/3 trial of AZD1222 (ChAdOx1 nCoV-19) in healthy adults. For TCRbeta chain sequencing, PBMC samples were collected from trial participants at day 0 and at day 28 after the second dose.

The receptor's source is an adult in good health. The sequencing used peripheral blood, collected on day 0 of AZD1222 vaccination. The chain joins TRBV14 to TRBJ2-1; the D segment may tentatively be TRBD1 or TRBD2, each giving 6 matched bases. The DNA sequence follows: TGTGCCAGCAGCCAAGAGGTGGGGGGCGGGCAGTTCTTC. Its protein product is CASSQEVGGGQFF. Supplemented by the reference TRBV14 and TRBJ2-1 proteins around the CDR3, the complete variable domain is EAGVTQFPSHSVIEKGQTVTLRCDPISGHDNLYWYRRVMGKEIKFLLHFVKESKQDESGMPNNRFLAERTGGTYSTLKVQPAELEDSGVYFCASSQEVGGGQFFGPGTRLTVL.